Listed below are T cell receptor beta chains from one sample, sequenced in a study of T cell clusters in autoimmune cytopenias. Reprocessing the multiplex PCR reads, TCRdb reports a single entry for every CDR3 protein and omits DNA. The sample has some 2,500 distinct CDR3 sequences, and its top ten clones hold about 54%. What was sequenced was peripheral blood. The receptors were gathered from a human donor with an autoimmune cytopenia or autoimmune hepatitis (not recorded which). Both conserved end residues are part of each CDR3. Not all rows give a size; the values are once, few, many and, for expanded clones, a class.

J gene,V gene,clone size,CDR3 protein
TRBJ1-6,TRBV30,NA,CAWSVRTGDNSPLHF
TRBJ1-6,TRBV6-1,NA,CASSDPITGNNSPLHF
TRBJ2-1,TRBV18,NA,CASSPSAGSYNEQFF
TRBJ2-7,TRBV15,NA,CATSRWGEGPYEQYF
TRBJ2-7,TRBV12-3/TRBV12-4,NA,CASSFGGYEQYF
TRBJ2-7,TRBV5-6,NA,CASSLVGGSAASSYEQYF
TRBJ1-2,TRBV29-1,medium-sized,CSVGDGKGYTF
TRBJ2-2,TRBV18,NA,CASYAGGASTGELFF
TRBJ1-2,TRBV15,NA,CATSDSNYGYTF
TRBJ1-5,TRBV5-5,NA,CASSLQGYQPQHF
TRBJ2-1,TRBV19,medium-sized,CASRGSAEQFF
TRBJ1-6,TRBV18,NA,CASSRWRPAKESSYNSPLHF
TRBJ2-5,TRBV6-2/TRBV6-3,NA,CASSYYLRGDQETQYF
TRBJ2-5,TRBV10-3,medium-sized,CAISGVGDGETQYF
TRBJ1-2,TRBV27,NA,CASSLLGTPYGYTF
TRBJ2-1,TRBV6-6,medium-sized,CASSYPASGSNEQFF